This TCR beta chain was identified in a study of T cells in Graves' hyperthyroidism and ophthalmopathy. It was RNA transcripts that yielded the amplified TCR beta CDR3 regions. Primed by the HTBI set, a first-round RT-PCR was run on the TCR CDR3. Each CDR3 protein gets one entry after TCRdb re-called the multiplex PCR reads with MiXCR. The sample has roughly 160,000 distinct CDR3 sequences; over 7.5% are singletons. The clonotype comes from a woman in her late teens or twenties with Graves' hyperthyroidism that later progressed to Graves' ophthalmopathy. Sequencing used blood.

The CDR3 bases are TGTGCCAGTAGCCCCGGGAAACTAGGAGGACAACAAGAGACCCAGTACTTC. Translated: CASSPGKLGGQQETQYF. The chain is built from TRBV19 and TRBJ2-5; the D gene could be TRBD1 or TRBD2 (5 bases each). The germline V and J ends were trimmed by 6 bases and 2 bases, with 22 bases remaining between them. Germline V lookup: CDR1 LNHDA, CDR2 SQIVND (reference sequence). The CDR3 loop spans 17 amino acids.